The 27 T cell receptor beta chains presented below share a single source sample, sequenced in a study of blood T cell repertoires in COVID-19. The repertoire was sequenced with immunoSEQ multiplex PCR; TCRdb's copy has only in-frame clones and lacks some. The repertoire holds just under 350,000 clones, with about 89% as singletons. The sample comprised peripheral blood. The receptor set was obtained from a woman in her forties or fifties with COVID-19, enrolled during active disease.

The rearrangement joins TRBV5-1 to TRBJ2-7; perhaps TRBD2 as D (5 bases). Germline CDR1 reads SGHRS; CDR2 reads YFSETQ. This CDR3 has 15 amino acids. Trimming took off 0 bases at V and 3 bases at J, with 13 bases between the two ends. The CDR3 sequence: CASSLGGSLNYEQYF. CDR3 DNA: TGCGCCAGCAGCTTGGGAGGGAGTCTCAACTACGAGCAGTACTTC.

V usage is TRBV9 and J usage is TRBJ1-6; no reliable D call. Germline CDR1 is SGDLS and CDR2 is YYNGEE. The V and J ends lost 3 bases and 2 bases respectively, with 9 bases between them. This CDR3 has 15 residues. The CDR3 DNA reads as TGTGCCAGCAGCGGCTCAGTGACCTATAATTCACCCCTCCACTTT. Protein product: CASSGSVTYNSPLHF. The variable domain in full, completed from reference TRBV9 and TRBJ1-6, reads DSGVTQTPKHLITATGQRVTLRCSPRSGDLSVYWYQQSLDQGLQFLIQYYNGEERAKGNILERFSAQQFPDLHSELNLSSLELGDSALYFCASSGSVTYNSPLHFGNGTRLTVT.

The chain couples TRBV27 to TRBJ1-5; D call uncertain. This CDR3 region has 17 residues. Per germline, CDR1 MNHEY and CDR2 SMNVEV (reference sequence). V was shortened by 3 bases and J by 0 bases, with 15 bases between the two germline ends. As DNA, the CDR3 is TGTGCCAGCAGTTTTAGTTTCGGGGATTATAGCAATCAGCCCCAGCATTTT. It yields the protein CASSFSFGDYSNQPQHF.

In this sample, this clone turned up once. The chain has TRBV30 and TRBJ1-1; D is possibly TRBD1 (5 bases). Germline V gives CDR1 GTSNPN, CDR2 SVGIG (reference sequence). This CDR3 contains 15 residues. Trimming pared 0 bases from V and 2 bases from J, leaving 13 bases between. CDR3 sequence reads: CAWSVWQGGNTEAFF. The CDR3 DNA reads TGTGCCTGGAGTGTATGGCAGGGAGGTAACACTGAAGCTTTCTTT.

This clone was found a few times. The V call is TRBV13, the J call TRBJ1-1; D is uncertain. There are 13 residues in the CDR3. V shed 3 bases and J shed 6 bases, with 11 bases lying between them. CDR1 PRHDT and CDR2 FYEKMQ come from the germline V gene (reference sequence). CDR3 bases: TGTGCCAGCAGCTTTGTGGGTCGGGCTGAAGCTTTCTTT. Translating it yields CASSFVGRAEAFF.

This chain joins TRBV5-4 and TRBJ1-3; D is ambiguous. V was trimmed by 3 bases and J by 0 bases, leaving 7 bases between them. CDR3 length: 14 residues. The germline V gene has CDR1 SGHNT and CDR2 YYREEE (reference sequence). The CDR3 DNA reads as TGTGCCAGCAGCTCTACTATCTCTGGAAACACCATATATTTT. Protein sequence: CASSSTISGNTIYF.

The genes are TRBV7-9 and TRBJ2-5; possibly TRBD1 for D (5 bases). The length of the CDR3 is 14 residues. V was trimmed by 5 bases and J by 1 base, leaving 11 bases between them. Germline-derived CDR1 and CDR2 are SEHNR and FQNEAQ (reference sequence). CDR3 coding DNA: TGTGCCAGCAGCCCGACAGAGACCCAAGAGACCCAGTACTTC. Its protein is CASSPTETQETQYF.

V and J are TRBV19 and TRBJ1-2; tentatively, D is TRBD1 (5 bases). From germline, CDR1 is LNHDA and CDR2 SQIVND (reference sequence). V was trimmed by 7 bases and J by 8 bases, leaving 23 bases between them. The CDR3 extends over 15 amino acids. The chain's CDR3 is CASNNDATGTHGYTF. The CDR3 region has the DNA TGTGCCAGTAACAACGACGCAACAGGTACCCACGGCTACACCTTC.

The chain has TRBV19 and TRBJ1-3, with a weak D call TRBD1 (5 bases). From germline, CDR1 is LNHDA and CDR2 SQIVND (reference sequence). This CDR3 region has 13 residues. V was trimmed by 4 bases and J by 4 bases, leaving 8 bases between them. DNA for the CDR3: TGTGCCAGTAGTACAGGGTACGGAAACACCATATATTTT. Its translation: CASSTGYGNTIYF.

The chain employs TRBV6-5 and TRBJ1-2; TRBD1 aligns across 7 bases. J was trimmed by 4 bases and V by 7 bases; bases with no gene match: 9. Germline CDR1 MNHEY, CDR2 SVGAGI. This CDR3 contains 14 residues. The DNA for the CDR3 is TGTGCCAGCACTGGAGGACAGGTCCGCTATGGCTACACCTTC. Its protein product is CASTGGQVRYGYTF.

The chain couples TRBV27 to TRBJ1-1; D call uncertain. The CDR3 loop spans 16 amino acids. V lost 5 bases and J lost 0, with 16 bases in between. CDR1 MNHEY and CDR2 SMNVEV come from the germline V gene (reference sequence). CDR3 protein: CASSNRGAPMNTEAFF. The CDR3 DNA is TGTGCCAGCAGTAACCGGGGAGCGCCCATGAACACTGAAGCTTTCTTT.

The V call is TRBV27, the J call TRBJ2-5, with 7 bases matching TRBD1. CDR1 and CDR2 from the germline V gene are MNHEY and SMNVEV (reference sequence). This CDR3 has 16 amino acids. J was trimmed by 5 bases and V by 5 bases; bases with no gene match: 14. CDR3 sequence (DNA): TGTGCCAGCAGTCTAGCCCCGACAGGGTCGCGGGAGACCCAGTACTTC. Its protein product is CASSLAPTGSRETQYF.

J is TRBJ2-1 and V is TRBV2; 7 positions agree with TRBD1. After removal of 11 bases from V and 9 bases from J, the junction contained 16 bases not matched to a gene. Germline CDR1 and CDR2: SNHLY and FYNNEI. There are 14 residues in the CDR3. CDR3 residues: CAGKGSRTGAEQFF. The CDR3, as DNA: TGTGCCGGGAAGGGGTCCCGGACAGGCGCTGAGCAGTTCTTC.

This sequence joins TRBV2 and TRBJ1-2, with D possibly being TRBD1 (6 bases). The CDR3 loop spans 13 amino acids. The germline gives CDR1 SNHLY, CDR2 FYNNEI. V gave up 7 bases and J gave up 3 bases, with 12 bases separating them. CDR3 in DNA: TGTGCCAGCACCCCACAGGGCCACTATGGCTACACCTTC. Translating it yields CASTPQGHYGYTF.

The chain carries TRBV10-3 and TRBJ2-7, with D perhaps TRBD1 (5 bases). The CDR3 is made up of 14 amino acids. V gave up 0 bases and J gave up 3 bases, with 9 bases separating them. CDR1 ENHRY and CDR2 SYGVKD come from the germline V gene. The CDR3 region has the DNA TGTGCCATCAGTGAGTCGGCGCAGGGCTACGAGCAGTACTTC. Its protein product is CAISESAQGYEQYF.

CDR3 DNA: TGTGCCAGCAGCTTGTTACAATCCGGGGAGCTGTTTTTT. This gives the protein CASSLLQSGELFF. The chain joins TRBV7-9 to TRBJ2-2, with D unclear. Trimming removed 3 bases at V and 6 bases at J, with 8 bases between. The CDR3 has 13 residues. CDR1 and CDR2 from the germline V gene are SEHNR and FQNEAQ (reference sequence).

This clone is a singleton in its sample. V and J are TRBV30 and TRBJ2-3, with a possible D match to TRBD2 (5 bases). Germline-derived CDR1 and CDR2 are GTSNPN and SVGIG (reference sequence). V was trimmed by 4 bases and J by 2 bases, leaving 13 bases between them. This CDR3 comprises 14 residues. The CDR3 DNA reads TGTGCCTGGACGGAGGTTTTGAACACAGATACGCAGTATTTT. Protein product: CAWTEVLNTDTQYF.

The chain joins TRBV7-2 to TRBJ1-2; 10 bases map to TRBD1. The germline V gene has CDR1 SGHTA and CDR2 FQGNSA. V lost 5 bases to trimming and J lost 4 bases; unmatched junction nucleotides: 4. CDR3 length: 14 amino acids. In nucleotides, the CDR3 is TGTGCCAGCAGCCCGGACAGGGGGGTCTATGGCTACACCTTC. Encoded protein: CASSPDRGVYGYTF.

V usage is TRBV7-9 and J usage is TRBJ2-7; TRBD1 might be the D (6 bases). The V end was cut by 5 bases, the J end by 5 bases, with 16 bases between. The germline V gene encodes CDR1 SEHNR and CDR2 FQNEAQ (reference sequence). This CDR3 comprises 14 residues. CDR3 amino acids: CASSRDTNTDEQYF. The CDR3 DNA follows: TGTGCCAGCAGCCGGGACACGAATACCGACGAGCAGTACTTC.

V gene TRBV12-3 or TRBV12-4 combines with J gene TRBJ1-6; 9 bases are shared with TRBD1. There are 13 residues in the CDR3. Trimming at V came to 7 bases and at J to 9 bases, leaving 4 bases not matched to a gene. This CDR3 reads CASNTGGGSPLHF. The CDR3 DNA reads TGTGCCAGCAATACAGGGGGCGGTTCACCCCTCCACTTT.

This chain uses TRBV10-3 with TRBJ2-3; 8 bases align to TRBD1. There are 13 residues in the CDR3. Unmatched junction bases numbered 4, after V lost 6 bases and J lost 5 bases. CDR1 ENHRY and CDR2 SYGVKD come from the germline V gene. The CDR3 is CAIRPTGGDTQYF. CDR3 DNA: TGTGCCATCAGGCCCACAGGGGGAGATACGCAGTATTTT.

This clone was seen once. The chain joins TRBV21-1 to TRBJ2-2; the table's TRBD1 call for D was not verified on the DNA. TRBV21-1 is classified as a pseudogene. The CDR3 sequence is 15 residues long. CDR3 nucleotide sequence: TGTGCCAGCAGCAAAGGGGACAGGTTGGACGGGGAGCTGTTTTTT. Translation: CASSKGDRLDGELFF.

V and J are TRBV19 and TRBJ2-3; possible D gene TRBD2, 7 bases. The CDR3 is made up of 17 amino acids. Trimming removed 6 bases at V and 4 bases at J, with 23 bases between. Germline CDR1 and CDR2: LNHDA and SQIVND (reference sequence). This CDR3 reads CASSLIGGREWADTQYF. DNA for the CDR3: TGTGCCAGTAGCCTTATCGGGGGGCGGGAGTGGGCAGATACGCAGTATTTT. Supplemented by reference TRBV19 and TRBJ2-3, the full variable domain reads DGGITQSPKYLFRKEGQNVTLSCEQNLNHDAMYWYRQDPGQGLRLIYYSQIVNDFQKGDIAEGYSVSREKKESFPLTVTSAQKNPTAFYLCASSLIGGREWADTQYFGPGTRLTVL.

V is TRBV6-5 and J is TRBJ2-7, with 7 positions matching TRBD2. CDR3 size: 14 residues. CDR1 and CDR2 (germline): MNHEY, SVGAGI. With V trimmed by 7 bases and J by 5 bases, 11 bases remained unmatched. The CDR3 is CASNGGRSSNEQYF. In DNA, the CDR3 is TGTGCCAGCAATGGCGGGAGATCTTCCAACGAGCAGTACTTC.

The chain is built from TRBV4-2 and TRBJ2-3; perhaps TRBD2 as D (6 bases). Germline V lookup: CDR1 LGHNA, CDR2 YNFKEQ. The CDR3 covers 14 residues. The V gene lost 4 bases and the J gene lost 5 bases, with 13 bases spanning the gap. CDR3 sequence (DNA): TGTGCCAGCAGCCCATCGGGGGTGGAAGATACGCAGTATTTT. It specifies CASSPSGVEDTQYF.

J is TRBJ1-3 and V is TRBV10-1, with D uncertain. Germline assignment: CDR1 WNHNN and CDR2 SYGVQD (reference sequence). Trimming took 9 bases from V and 2 from J, leaving 23 bases between them. The CDR3 has 17 amino acids. The CDR3 sequence is CASEGGAVRAPGNTIYF. The CDR3 DNA follows: TGCGCCAGTGAGGGTGGCGCGGTGAGGGCCCCTGGAAACACCATATATTTT.

V usage is TRBV6-5 and J usage is TRBJ1-3; 9 bases line up with TRBD1. Germline lookup yields CDR1 MNHEY and CDR2 SVGAGI. Unmatched junction bases numbered 8, after V lost 8 bases and J lost 3 bases. This CDR3 has 15 residues. The CDR3 coding sequence is TGTGCCAGCGCATTTGACAGGGGGTATGGAAACACCATATATTTT. Its translation: CASAFDRGYGNTIYF.